The next 27 T cell receptor beta chains were all read from a single sample in a study of blood T cell repertoires in COVID-19. TCRdb's copy holds only in-frame clones and misses some; the assay was immunoSEQ multiplex PCR. The sample includes under 250,000 clones, roughly 86% seen only once; the top ten take around 1.7%. Sequencing was performed on peripheral blood. Every receptor here comes from a woman aged 55-70 years who had recovered from COVID-19.

The rearrangement joins TRBV29-1 to TRBJ1-1; no reliable D call. Trimming left V 1 base short and J 1 base short, with 16 bases between. Per the germline V gene, CDR1 is SQVTM and CDR2 is ANQGSEA. The CDR3 runs 16 residues. In DNA, the CDR3 is TGCAGCGTTGAAGGCCTAGTAGGAGGGTCGAACACTGAAGCTTTCTTT. Its protein is CSVEGLVGGSNTEAFF.

The CDR3 DNA follows: TGTGCAGCGACAGACTCTGGAAACACCATATATTTT. Translation: CAATDSGNTIYF. The chain has TRBV6-5 and TRBJ1-3, with D possibly TRBD1 on 5 matching bases. The length of the CDR3 is 12 residues. Germline lookup yields CDR1 MNHEY and CDR2 SVGAGI.

The table lists this clone with a count of one. The rearrangement links TRBV4-2 to TRBJ2-4; D is undetermined. The V end lost 0 bases, the J end lost 3 bases, and 6 bases lay between the germline ends. Per germline, CDR1 LGHNA and CDR2 YNFKEQ. The CDR3 is 14 residues long. The CDR3 coding sequence is TGTGCCAGCAGCCAAGATCCGCGCAAAAACATTCAGTACTTC. This translates into CASSQDPRKNIQYF.

In its sample, this clone was seen a few times. This chain uses TRBV4-2 with TRBJ1-4, with 8 bases fitting TRBD1. There are 16 residues in the CDR3. J was trimmed by 8 bases and V by 5 bases; bases with no gene match: 13. Germline values: CDR1 LGHNA, CDR2 YNFKEQ. The CDR3 DNA is TGTGCCAGCAGCGAAAATGACAGGGGTGGAGGCGAAAAACTGTTTTTT. Its protein is CASSENDRGGGEKLFF.

The chain carries TRBV9 and TRBJ2-7; 11 bases match TRBD1. CDR3 length: 15 amino acids. The germline V gene has CDR1 SGDLS and CDR2 YYNGEE. Trimming at V came to 3 bases and at J to 5 bases, leaving 7 bases not matched to a gene. DNA of the CDR3: TGTGCCAGCAGCGCCGGGACAGGGGGGGGGCACGAGCAGTACTTC. Translation: CASSAGTGGGHEQYF.

The gene calls are TRBV6-5 and TRBJ2-7; tentative D call: TRBD1 (6 bases). This CDR3 contains 15 residues. The V end lost 4 bases, the J end lost 3 bases, and 16 bases lay between the germline ends. The germline V gene has CDR1 MNHEY and CDR2 SVGAGI. The CDR3 DNA follows: TGTGCCAGCAGTTCCTCGGACAGTCGAAACTACGAGCAGTACTTC. This gives the protein CASSSSDSRNYEQYF.

This CDR3 reads CASSYPGGQSNEQFF. CDR3 bases: TGTGCCAGCAGTTACCCAGGGGGGCAAAGCAATGAGCAGTTCTTC. This chain uses TRBV6-5 with TRBJ2-1, with a weak D call TRBD1 (7 bases). The CDR3 contains 15 residues. V lost 2 bases, J lost 6 bases, and 14 bases lay in between. The germline gives CDR1 MNHEY, CDR2 SVGAGI.

The chain links TRBV3-1 (or the pseudogene TRBV3-2) to TRBJ1-2; TRBD1 agrees at 7 bases. Germline V gene data show CDR1 as LGHDT and CDR2 as YNNKEL (reference sequence). The V gene end was trimmed by 0 bases and the J gene end by 9 bases; junction bases not matched to a gene: 10. This CDR3 has 15 amino acids. CDR3: CASSQDEGAWRSYTF. The CDR3, as DNA: TGTGCCAGCAGCCAAGACGAGGGGGCCTGGCGGAGCTACACCTTC.

The chain joins TRBV4-2 to TRBJ2-1, with no clear D. The CDR3 totals 16 residues. V was shortened by 2 bases and J by 0 bases, with 11 bases between the two germline ends. Germline V lookup: CDR1 LGHNA, CDR2 YNFKEQ. Written as DNA, the CDR3 is TGTGCCAGCAGCCAATGGGCGTTGAGCTCCTACAATGAGCAGTTCTTC. Encoded protein: CASSQWALSSYNEQFF.

V gene TRBV6-5 combines with J gene TRBJ2-3; the D gene is possibly TRBD2 (6 bases). The CDR3 is 14 residues long. The V gene lost 7 bases and the J gene lost 2 bases, with 13 bases spanning the gap. From germline, CDR1 is MNHEY and CDR2 SVGAGI. This CDR3 is CASKPGLSTDTQYF. As DNA, the CDR3 is TGTGCCAGCAAACCGGGACTCTCCACAGATACGCAGTATTTT.

This chain links TRBV28 with TRBJ2-7; TRBD1 matches 7 bases. With 2 bases clipped from V and 1 base from J, the junction kept 11 bases outside the gene matches. Germline V gives CDR1 MDHEN, CDR2 SYDVKM. The CDR3 runs 17 residues. The CDR3 loop is CASSLRGLRDSSYEQYF. CDR3 nucleotides: TGTGCCAGCAGTTTACGGGGCCTCCGGGACAGTTCCTACGAGCAGTACTTC.

The chain is built from TRBV27 and TRBJ2-3; TRBD2 agrees at 14 bases. Trimming at V came to 2 bases and at J to 8 bases, leaving 6 bases not matched to a gene. The CDR3 has 16 residues. The germline CDR1 and CDR2 sequences are MNHEY and SMNVEV (reference sequence). CDR3 residues: CASSLGLAGGLSTQYF. The CDR3 nucleotides read TGTGCCAGCAGTTTAGGACTAGCGGGGGGTCTCAGTACGCAGTATTTT.

The chain is built from TRBV7-9 and TRBJ2-3, with a possible D match to TRBD2 (5 bases). Germline V gives CDR1 SEHNR, CDR2 FQNEAQ (reference sequence). Trimming took 6 bases from V and 6 from J, leaving 25 bases between them. This CDR3 comprises 17 residues. The CDR3 is CASSYPFFSAAVDTQYF. In nucleotides, the CDR3 is TGTGCCAGCAGTTACCCATTCTTTAGCGCCGCGGTCGATACGCAGTATTTT.

This clone has just a few counts. V is TRBV11-2 and J is TRBJ2-2; D is undetermined. Germline V lookup: CDR1 SGHAT, CDR2 FQNNGV. The CDR3 sequence is 14 residues long. Trimming left V 5 bases short and J 4 bases short, with 11 bases between. The CDR3 is CASSLVASTGELFF. CDR3 DNA sequence: TGTGCCAGCAGCCTAGTCGCCAGCACCGGGGAGCTGTTTTTT.

The V and J genes are TRBV4-1 and TRBJ1-4, with D tentatively TRBD1 (6 bases). Between the trimmed V and J ends, which lost 1 base and 6 bases, there was a span of 9 bases. The V gene's germline CDR1 is MGHRA and CDR2 YSYEKL. The CDR3 has 14 residues. CDR3 amino acids: CASSQVSGDEKLFF. CDR3 DNA: TGCGCCAGCAGCCAAGTTTCAGGGGATGAAAAACTGTTTTTT.

Only one count was recorded for this clone. The chain carries TRBV28 and TRBJ2-7, with D perhaps TRBD1 (6 bases). The CDR3 is made up of 15 amino acids. Trimming took off 6 bases at V and 0 bases at J, with 15 bases between the two ends. CDR1 is MDHEN, CDR2 SYDVKM, per germline. CDR3 sequence reads: CASRSGTFNSYEQYF. CDR3 in DNA: TGTGCCAGCAGATCCGGGACATTTAACTCCTACGAGCAGTACTTC.

The chain employs TRBV7-8 and TRBJ1-6; possibly TRBD1 for D (5 bases). Trimming cost V 2 bases and J 10 bases, with 9 bases left between them. Germline V gives CDR1 SGHVS, CDR2 FQNEAQ. CDR3 length: 13 amino acids. The DNA for the CDR3 is TGTGCCAGCAGCTTAAGGGGTGAGTCACCCCTCCACTTT. This codes for CASSLRGESPLHF.

The chain links TRBV27 to TRBJ1-2; D call uncertain. CDR1 MNHEY and CDR2 SMNVEV come from the germline V gene (reference sequence). V dropped 11 bases and J dropped 0 bases, with 7 bases sitting between them. The CDR3 spans 11 residues. The CDR3 loop is CAQATNYGYTF. Written as DNA, the CDR3 is TGTGCCCAGGCAACTAACTATGGCTACACCTTC.

The chain is built from TRBV19 and TRBJ2-1; TRBD1 aligns across 7 bases. Germline trimming cut 7 bases from V and 7 bases from J; bases unmatched to any gene: 10. From germline, CDR1 is LNHDA and CDR2 SQIVND (reference sequence). This CDR3 has 14 residues. The CDR3 DNA reads as TGTGCCAGTACCCCACTAGACAGGGTTAATGAGCAGTTCTTC. Translated: CASTPLDRVNEQFF.

The rearrangement uses TRBV29-1 and TRBJ2-3; TRBD1 is a possible D gene (6 bases). Germline CDR1 reads SQVTM; CDR2 reads ANQGSEA. Trimming took off 4 bases at V and 2 bases at J, with 16 bases between the two ends. This CDR3 is built from 15 residues. The CDR3, as DNA: TGCAGCGTTGCGGGGCGTCAGGGGCCCACAGATACGCAGTATTTT. Translating it yields CSVAGRQGPTDTQYF.

The V gene is TRBV9, the J gene TRBJ1-5; a possible D gene is TRBD1 (5 bases). Between the trimmed V and J ends, which lost 0 bases and 7 bases, there was a span of 11 bases. Germline lookup yields CDR1 SGDLS and CDR2 YYNGEE. This CDR3 region has 14 residues. The DNA of the CDR3 is TGTGCCAGCAGCGTAGGAGGAGGGGAACAGCCCCAGCATTTT. It codes for CASSVGGGEQPQHF.

This clone was observed a handful of times. The V call is TRBV4-1, the J call TRBJ2-2; 12 positions agree with TRBD2. V lost 5 bases and J lost 1; bases outside the gene matches: 5. The CDR3 length is 17 residues. Germline V CDR1 and CDR2: MGHRA, YSYEKL. CDR3 sequence: CASSSRTSGVNTGELFF. CDR3 sequence (DNA): TGCGCCAGCAGCTCCCGGACTAGCGGGGTGAACACCGGGGAGCTGTTTTTT.

The chain recombines TRBV3-1 (or the pseudogene TRBV3-2) with TRBJ1-2; D perhaps matches TRBD1 (5 bases). Germline V gives CDR1 LGHDT, CDR2 YNNKEL (reference sequence). V gave up 4 bases and J gave up 6 bases, with 21 bases separating them. The CDR3 spans 16 residues. CDR3 in amino acids: CASSRGPRAGYHGYTF. The CDR3 DNA is TGTGCCAGCAGCCGAGGTCCCAGGGCTGGTTATCATGGCTACACCTTC.

CDR3 residues: CASRDSQNSNQPQHF. As DNA, the CDR3 is TGTGCCAGCAGGGACAGCCAAAATAGCAATCAGCCCCAGCATTTT. The rearrangement uses TRBV2 and TRBJ1-5; possible D gene TRBD1, 6 bases. With 6 bases removed from V and 0 bases from J, the gap between germline ends came to 12 bases. Germline V CDR1 and CDR2: SNHLY, FYNNEI. This CDR3 has 15 residues.

This sequence joins TRBV6-5 and TRBJ2-4; perhaps TRBD2 as D (5 bases). The CDR3 is 12 residues long. V was trimmed by 6 bases and J by 7 bases, leaving 10 bases between them. From germline, CDR1 is MNHEY and CDR2 SVGAGI. The CDR3 is CASSLSGNIQYF. CDR3 DNA: TGTGCCAGCAGCCTCAGCGGCAACATTCAGTACTTC.

This clone was detected only a few times. V gene TRBV5-1 combines with J gene TRBJ1-2, with 9 bases that match TRBD1. Germline assignment: CDR1 SGHRS and CDR2 YFSETQ. Germline trimming cut 5 bases from V and 1 base from J; bases unmatched to any gene: 9. This CDR3 is built from 16 residues. The CDR3 coding sequence is TGCGCCAGCAGTTCACAGACAGGGGGAGGTAACTATGGCTACACCTTC. It yields the protein CASSSQTGGGNYGYTF.

The rearrangement links TRBV27 to TRBJ1-4; D gene ambiguous. CDR3 length equals 16 residues. The V gene's germline CDR1 is MNHEY and CDR2 SMNVEV (reference sequence). V was clipped by 5 bases and J by 5 bases, with 18 bases between them. The CDR3 sequence: CASSVMVGSGNEKLFF. In DNA form, the CDR3 reads TGTGCCAGCAGTGTTATGGTGGGTAGCGGCAATGAAAAACTGTTTTTT.